These T cell receptor beta chains were read from a single sample in a study of vaccination effects on CD4 cells after COVID-19. These receptors have no identified antigens. Profiling relied on immunoSEQ multiplex PCR, and the TCRdb table lists in-frame clones only, not all of them. The sample has around 14,000 clones, around 72% seen once. This specimen was CD4+ T cells from PBMCs cultured with SARS-CoV-2 spike peptides, taken after COVID-19 vaccination. The source of these receptors is a human donor who received a COVID-19 vaccine. The CDR3 runs from the conserved cysteine through the conserved F or W. Each record gives: clone size, D gene, V gene, J gene, CDR3 DNA, CDR3 protein. The D gene is left open where the match is weak. Where a row states a size, it is once, few, many or the class of an expanded clone; other rows omit it.

-,-,TRBV11-2,TRBJ1-3,TGTGCCAGCAGCCGAGATTGGTCTGGAAACACCATATATTTT,CASSRDWSGNTIYF
-,TRBD2,TRBV5-1,TRBJ2-2,TGCGCCAGCAGCTTGCTAGCGGGGGTTGCGAACACCGGGGAGCTGTTTTTT,CASSLLAGVANTGELFF
-,TRBD1,TRBV7-2,TRBJ1-1,TGTGCCAGCAGCTCCCCGGGAGGACAGGGCGGTTTCACTGAAGCTTTCTTT,CASSSPGGQGGFTEAFF
-,-,TRBV28,TRBJ1-1,TGTGCCAGCAAGGTTACAGGGTCCCCTACCTCCACTGAAGCTTTCTTT,CASKVTGSPTSTEAFF
-,-,TRBV5-8,TRBJ1-3,TGTGCCAGCAGCGAATCCGGGACACCTCGTCGAGGAAACACCATATATTTT,CASSESGTPRRGNTIYF
few,-,TRBV25-1,TRBJ1-6,TGTGCCAGCAGTGCCAGGGACCGATCTTTTCCATTCTTT,CASSARDRSFPFF
-,TRBD2,TRBV7-2,TRBJ2-1,TGTGCCAGCAGCCCAGCGGGGGGGAGGTACAATGAGCAGTTCTTC,CASSPAGGRYNEQFF
-,TRBD1,TRBV7-9,TRBJ2-5,TGTGCCAGCAGCTTCCTCTCCCTCCGGGACAGGGGGCGCGTTGAGACCCAGTACTTC,CASSFLSLRDRGRVETQYF
-,TRBD1,TRBV2,TRBJ1-6,TGTGCCAGCAGTGTCTCAGGGGGGCCGGATAATTCACCCCTCCACTTT,CASSVSGGPDNSPLHF
few,TRBD2,TRBV2,TRBJ2-1,TGTGCCACCCTGGACGGGACTAGTTATATTGAGCAGTTCTTC,CATLDGTSYIEQFF
few,-,TRBV29-1,TRBJ1-2,TGCAGCGTTTCGTGGACAGAGCCCAACTATGGCTACACCTTC,CSVSWTEPNYGYTF
-,-,TRBV30,TRBJ1-2,TGTGCCTGGAGTGTATCCAGGGTGGGCGGCTACACCTTC,CAWSVSRVGGYTF
-,-,TRBV5-4,TRBJ2-5,TGTGCCAGCAGCTTACGGGGGGCAGAAGAGACCCAGTACTTC,CASSLRGAEETQYF
-,TRBD2,TRBV6-5,TRBJ2-7,TGTGCCAGCAGGACTAGCGGGTACGGAGGGTACGAGCAGTACTTC,CASRTSGYGGYEQYF
-,-,TRBV24-1,TRBJ2-5,TGTGCCACCAGTGATGGGCACGAAGAGACCCAGTACTTC,CATSDGHEETQYF
-,-,TRBV5-1,TRBJ1-2,TGCGCCAGCGGGGCCGCACGGGGGGATGGCTACACCTTC,CASGAARGDGYTF
-,TRBD2,TRBV5-6,TRBJ2-3,TGTGCCAGCAGCGAACTAGCGGGGCCCACAGATACGCAGTATTTT,CASSELAGPTDTQYF
-,-,TRBV11-2,TRBJ1-2,TGTGCCAGCAGCTTGAATATTGCTGACTATGGCTACACCTTC,CASSLNIADYGYTF
-,-,TRBV11-2,TRBJ2-1,TGTGCCAGCAGCTTAGACCCCAGGAGAGGCAATGAGCAGTTCTTC,CASSLDPRRGNEQFF
few,-,TRBV20-1,TRBJ1-6,TGCAGTGCTAGTATTGGGAGAAGCGGCAATTCACCCCTCCACTTT,CSASIGRSGNSPLHF
-,-,TRBV13,TRBJ2-7,TGTGCCAGCAGCCGCGGGGTTGACTCCTACGAGCAGTACTTC,CASSRGVDSYEQYF
-,TRBD1,TRBV29-1,TRBJ2-1,TGCAGCGCCTCCCTCGGGACAGCCTACAATGAGCAGTTCTTC,CSASLGTAYNEQFF
few,-,TRBV5-1,TRBJ1-2,TGCGCCAGCAGACCTGACAGGTACGATGGCTACACCTTC,CASRPDRYDGYTF
-,-,TRBV6-2/TRBV6-3,TRBJ2-6,TGTGCCAGCAGTTACGAACGAGGCGTTCTTTCTGGGGCCAACGTCCTGACTTTC,CASSYERGVLSGANVLTF
-,-,TRBV4-1,TRBJ1-1,TGCGCCAGCAGCCAAGTTCAGGGCATGAACACTGAAGCTTTCTTT,CASSQVQGMNTEAFF
few,TRBD1,TRBV5-5,TRBJ1-1,TGTGCCAGCAACCTACAGGGGGACCGGAGCACTGAAGCTTTCTTT,CASNLQGDRSTEAFF
-,-,TRBV5-4,TRBJ2-1,TGTGCCAGCAGCTTGGGTACCGAATACTACAATGAGCAGTTCTTC,CASSLGTEYYNEQFF
-,-,TRBV9,TRBJ2-7,TGTGCCAGCAGCGTAGCCCCATCCCCCCCTTCCGAGCAGTACTTC,CASSVAPSPPSEQYF
-,-,TRBV14,TRBJ1-1,TGTGCCAGCAGCCAAACAGGGAAGGGGGGTCAAGCTTTCTTT,CASSQTGKGGQAFF
few,-,TRBV5-1,TRBJ2-1,TGCGCCAGCAGCTTGGAGGGGGGGCCGGCGAATGAGCAGTTCTTC,CASSLEGGPANEQFF
-,-,TRBV6-5,TRBJ1-3,TGTGCCAGCAGTCTATCTCCGGGACCCAGAGTCACCATATATTTT,CASSLSPGPRVTIYF
-,TRBD1,TRBV5-6,TRBJ1-1,TGTGCCAGCAGCTCTCTCAAACGGAACAGGGGGAACACTGAAGCTTTCTTT,CASSSLKRNRGNTEAFF
few,-,TRBV3-1/TRBV3-2,TRBJ1-6,TGTGCCAGCAGCCAAGATGCGGGCGGGGATTCACCCCTCCACTTT,CASSQDAGGDSPLHF
-,TRBD2,TRBV7-2,TRBJ2-2,TGTGCCAGCAGCTTAGCCGGTTTGGCGGGAGGGGACACCGGGGAGCTGTTTTTT,CASSLAGLAGGDTGELFF
-,-,TRBV14,TRBJ1-1,TGTGCCAGCAGCCAAGAGCCGAACACTGAAGCTTTCTTT,CASSQEPNTEAFF
-,-,TRBV9,TRBJ2-1,TGTGCCAGCAGCGTACAAGCCGGGAGCTCCCACAATGAGCAGTTCTTC,CASSVQAGSSHNEQFF
few,TRBD1,TRBV29-1,TRBJ2-7,TGCAGCGTTGGGACAGGGTCCTACGAGCAGTACTTC,CSVGTGSYEQYF
once,-,TRBV7-9,TRBJ1-1,TGTGCCAGCAGCTACCGGACAGTTGAAGCTTTCTTT,CASSYRTVEAFF
-,-,TRBV5-5,TRBJ1-4,TGTGCCAGCAGCTTGGAGGCCACAACTAATGAAAAACTGTTTTTT,CASSLEATTNEKLFF
-,-,TRBV11-2,TRBJ1-6,TGTGCCAGCAGCCTCGCGCCGCTATATAATTCACCCCTCCACTTT,CASSLAPLYNSPLHF
-,-,TRBV12-3/TRBV12-4,TRBJ1-5,TGTGCCAGCACCCAGGGCCCGAGGTTGGCCCAGCATTTT,CASTQGPRLAQHF
-,TRBD2,TRBV5-4,TRBJ2-7,TGTGCCAGCAGCTTGGGACTAGCGGGAGGAGCCTACGAGCAGTACTTC,CASSLGLAGGAYEQYF
-,-,TRBV6-1,TRBJ2-1,TGTGCCAGCAGTGAAGGTCCCGGACCTCCTGAGAATGAGCAGTTCTTC,CASSEGPGPPENEQFF
few,-,TRBV5-1,TRBJ2-1,TGCGCCAGCAGCTTGGCTTGGGGTCAGAATGAGCAGTTCTTC,CASSLAWGQNEQFF
few,-,TRBV5-1,TRBJ1-2,TGCGCCAGCAGCCCCCAAGGGGTAGGGAGCGGCTACACCTTC,CASSPQGVGSGYTF
few,-,TRBV10-3,TRBJ1-1,TGTGCCATCAGTGAGCGTACTGAAGCTTTCTTT,CAISERTEAFF